Given below is one T cell receptor beta chain in context. This clone was seen more than once but under ten times. Its antigen is currently not known. The sample holds no much larger clone one base away, and base qualities are not on file. The cohort was made up of roughly 670 healthy bone marrow donors. Cohort members were all nominally healthy when sampled, although unrecorded immune exposures were likely present. The donor tested CMV seropositive, placing the donor among the approximately 310 seropositive members of the cohort. Every donor gave a peripheral blood sample, and the peripheral blood mononuclear cells from that sample were used for TCR beta sequencing. Genomic DNA was extracted from the blood cell samples with the Qiagen DNeasy Blood Extraction Kit. These data belong to a study of cytomegalovirus exposure and HLA in healthy donors (dated by TCRdb to the late 2010s). For the study in its entirety: According to an earlier analysis of 587 of the donors, 150 million to 200 million T cells yielded approximately 120 million unique TCR beta sequences and approximately 300 Gb of sequence data. Roughly 320 gigabases of sequencing data and about 92 million unique TCR sequences made up an early release that covered several hundred HLA-typed donors. Among the roughly 380 genotyped donors, 81% belonged to the genetic ancestry cluster associated with self-reported Caucasian donors. The aim of the study was to test whether cataloging public T cell receptors could identify signatures of past pathogen exposure. Using immunosequencing, the study profiled T cell repertoires from around 670 subjects and related those repertoires to cytomegalovirus serostatus. Besides the first cohort of roughly 660 subjects, a separate validation cohort made up of 120 or so different subjects was used. High-throughput TCR immunosequencing, statistical association of individual TCRs with disease status, and machine learning were combined to predict cytomegalovirus infection status. In a later analysis, previously published TCR beta repertoires from 500 to 750 donors were re-analyzed and high-resolution HLA genotyping was added so that TCR occurrence patterns could be studied. In the later analysis, no new phenotypic data were used to find candidate immune exposures; instead, reliance was placed on TCR beta sequences and their occurrence across donors. An earlier analysis of 587 of the donors used high-throughput TCR beta sequencing to judge whether each TCR beta V gene segment behaved as functional or pseudogenic. Donor age, sex, ethnicity and CMV serostatus were compiled together with the repertoire data. Genome-wide SNP genotypes for about three fifths of the 666 donors were used in a later genetic analysis, which treated that subset as a discovery cohort. Every discovery cohort repertoire had been produced on one sequencing platform. HLA typing covered class I and class II loci at four-digit resolution. The number of donors typed differed by locus, with roughly 620-630 for A, B, C, DRB1 and DQB1, roughly 520 for DQA1, 600 to 610 for DPA1, and around 430 for DPB1. Because of strong linkage in the cohort, five DR-DQ haplotypes were treated as single units for association and clustering. Among some 410 genotyped donors of the cohort, an average of roughly 240,000 unique TCR beta nucleotide sequences were sequenced per donor, around 20% of them non-productive.

Library creation used the immunoSEQ multiplex PCR assay. The multiplex PCR relied on a mix of 60 forward primers for TCR Vbeta segments and 13 reverse primers for TCR Jbeta segments. Amplification of the CDR3 region of rearranged TCR beta genes was performed with a multiplex PCR assay on genomic DNA. On the Illumina HiSeq System, the amplified TCR beta libraries were sequenced as 87-base-pair reads. Per the source publication's procedure: A later analysis counted approximately 74 million unique TCR beta chains across the 500 to 850 repertoires, and some 12 million of these chains were shared by at least two donors. Raw reads were error-corrected and collapsed into unique sequences by a nearest-neighbor algorithm in which closely related sequences were merged to remove PCR and sequencing errors. V, D and J gene segments were assigned by aligning CDR3 sequences to IMGT reference sequences. Each retained sequence needed at least a six-nucleotide match to both a V gene segment and a J gene segment. A rearrangement counted as productive if the CDR3 had no stop codons and remained in frame with V and J, and every other rearrangement counted as non-productive. CDR3 was defined according to IMGT convention as the region running from the second conserved V-encoded cysteine to the conserved J-encoded phenylalanine. The earlier analysis of 587 of the donors excluded sequences that lacked an unambiguous match to a single V gene segment. An earlier analysis of several hundred of the donors classified V segments as functional when productive rearrangements were above 56.7% and as segregating when the standard deviation between donors was above 5%. A statistical classification framework was developed to diagnose cytomegalovirus status using the catalog of TCR beta chain sequences. V and J gene assignment, in a later analysis, came from comparing TCR nucleotide sequences with IMGT/GENE-DB human TR gene sequences. In a later analysis, CDR3 sequences and most-parsimonious VDJ recombination scenarios were assigned using the TCRdist pipeline. In a later analysis, each TCR beta chain was defined by its CDR3 amino acid sequence together with its V-gene family, and reads lacking a unique V-gene family were excluded. To address suspected cross-contamination and a sequencing artifact, a later analysis removed approximately 600 highly shared, low-generation-probability nucleotide sequences. For each public chain, a later analysis derived a clonal expansion index from normalized ranks of inferred template counts within each repertoire. A later analysis computed generation probabilities with a VDJ recombination model fitted to out-of-frame rearrangements, and checked the results against IGoR. Hypergeometric tests were used in a later analysis to score TCR-TCR, TCR-HLA and TCR-CMV co-occurrence, with a repertoire-size bias correction applied to the TCR pairs. To estimate false discovery rates, a later analysis permuted the HLA or CMV assignments 20 times. A later analysis grouped co-occurring TCRs with DBSCAN, adding TCRdist sequence similarity when clustering within HLA-allele-positive subsets. For co-occurrence clustering, repertoires with fewer than 30,000 or more than 120,000 public chains were excluded, along with roughly 5 repertoires with anomalous nucleotide sharing. Imported from immuneACCESS, the table was reduced by TCRdb to in-frame sequences with V and J called. These copies leave out some clones; in studies compared against another copy, an unresolved V gene accounts for under half, and the cause of the remainder is not known. V, J and clone size reflect that table, while D and trimming were determined from the DNA. Across this sample there are around 100,000 clones, with roughly 78% seen only once. About 4.5% of the sample lies in the top ten.

The CDR3, cysteine through phenylalanine, is 13 amino acids long. Only the CDR3 portion is preserved as DNA: 39 bases, with reading frame beginning at the first base. CDR1 is given as SQVTM and CDR2 as ANQGSEA, both from the germline V gene. At the junction V is shortened by 7 bases and J by 3 bases, with 16 bases in between. Results the study describes overall, beyond this receptor: Linkage disequilibrium might explain the correlated functional status among segregating V segments, but an unknown experimental factor could not be ruled out. Only TCR beta chains were sequenced in this cohort, and the absence of alpha or paired-chain data limited detectable features. Presence/absence analyses assumed roughly uniform sequencing depth across donors, an assumption that may not hold. A further reported finding was that TCR beta sequences accurately predicted the HLA-A and HLA-B alleles for most subjects in the first cohort. In both the original and validation cohorts, the classifier was reported to diagnose cytomegalovirus status with high specificity and sensitivity. In a later genetic analysis, fewer N-insertions in productive TCRs were reported among donors in an Asian-associated ancestry cluster than the roughly 670-donor mean. In vitro tests confirmed that a few of the cytomegalovirus-associated TCR beta chains recognize cytomegalovirus antigens. A later analysis found that HLA-associated TCR beta chains were more clonally expanded and had lower generation probabilities than equally common non-associated chains. Assigning TCR associations to individual alleles was difficult when HLA alleles, especially DR and DQ, strongly co-occurred. Over 15 rarely observed V segments, including chromosome 9 orphons, were excluded from the earlier analysis of 550 to 700 of the donors because counts were too low. The sequencing pipeline was judged likely to have produced a cluster of highly shared sequence variants as a technical artifact. At a false discovery rate of 0.05, a later analysis linked some 17,000 TCR beta sequences to specific HLA alleles. The 87-base-pair reads could not distinguish some IMGT-functional V segments, including TRBV6-2 and TRBV6-3, so those segments were excluded. In the study, around 150 TCR beta chains were listed as associated with cytomegalovirus. Most CMV-associated TCR beta chains appeared to be HLA-restricted in a later analysis, and the HLA associations seemed to be driven largely by CMV exposure. The authors suggested that the approach could potentially be generalized to other disease states and immunological phenotypes. Because HLA typing was missing for some donors at each locus, association tests included only the typed subset. A later genetic analysis associated a missense DCLRE1C variant with V-gene and J-gene trimming of TCR beta chains, and an independent cohort replicated the association. Most TCR sequences were observed very rarely across donors, whereas some public TCRs were present in many individuals. In an earlier analysis of 587 of the donors, most TCR beta V segments appeared in productive rearrangements about 87% or about 30% of the time, broadly matching IMGT annotations. CMV serostatus was the only immune exposure information available for the cohort. Several of the top co-occurrence clusters appeared to be linked to parvovirus B19, influenza, CMV and Epstein-Barr virus, according to a later analysis. In a later analysis, the rate of TCR association differed among HLA loci, with DRB1 alleles having the most associated TCRs and HLA-C alleles having the fewest.

Recombination connected TRBV29-1 to TRBJ2-7, with TRBD2 tentatively as D gene (6 bases match). The receptor was derived from a male donor in good health and CMV-seropositive. The sample taken for sequencing was PBMCs. This receptor has the CDR3 CSAGAGIGYEQYF. The sequence in DNA is TGCAGCGCCGGCGCGGGAATAGGCTACGAGCAGTACTTC.